Below are 27 T cell receptor beta chains sequenced from a single sample in a study of T cells in Graves' hyperthyroidism and ophthalmopathy. Amplification of TCR beta CDR3 regions was performed using RNA transcripts as template. Initially, a first-round RT-PCR of the TCR CDR3 employed the HTBI primer set. TCRdb independently ran MiXCR on the multiplex PCR reads; one entry per CDR3 protein. The table records approximately 600,000 distinct CDR3 sequences, roughly 13% of them present only once. The sequenced sample consisted of blood. These receptors all stem from a woman younger than 45 with Graves' hyperthyroidism that later progressed to Graves' ophthalmopathy.

Here the CDR3 reads CAISEGASSSYEQYF. For the CDR3, the DNA is TGTGCCATCAGTGAGGGGGCCTCCAGCTCCTACGAGCAGTACTTC. The genes are TRBV10-3 and TRBJ2-7, with D possibly matching TRBD1 (5 bases). Germline CDR1 ENHRY, CDR2 SYGVKD. The CDR3 sequence is 15 residues long. The ends were cut back, 2 bases at V and 0 bases at J, with 11 bases in the middle.

This clonotype was recorded a few times. The gene calls are TRBV6-1 and TRBJ2-2; 7 bases are shared with TRBD2. Germline-derived CDR1 and CDR2 are MNHNS and SASEGT. This CDR3 contains 16 residues. The V and J ends lost 5 bases and 1 base, in that order; junction bases with no gene match: 7. The CDR3 DNA reads TGTGCCAGCAGTACACGACTAGCCTTGAACACCGGGGAGCTGTTTTTT. It translates to CASSTRLALNTGELFF.

This clonotype showed up many times. The genes are TRBV6-2 or TRBV6-3 and TRBJ2-3; 7 nucleotides match TRBD2. There are 16 residues in the CDR3. The J segment lost 2 bases and the V segment lost 8 bases, leaving 13 bases of the junction unmatched. Germline V lookup: CDR1 MNHEY, CDR2 SVGEGT. In DNA, the CDR3 is TGTGCCAGCTCTAAAGACCCGGGACTACCCACAGATACGCAGTATTTT. The encoded protein is CASSKDPGLPTDTQYF.

The sample holds many counts of this clonotype. The chain has TRBV5-1 and TRBJ2-1, with D maybe TRBD2 (5 bases). V dropped 0 bases and J dropped 4 bases, with 11 bases sitting between them. The CDR3 is made up of 15 amino acids. CDR1 and CDR2 (germline): SGHRS, YFSETQ. CDR3 region: CASSLVGEYYNEQFF. For the CDR3, the DNA is TGCGCCAGCAGCTTGGTGGGAGAGTATTACAATGAGCAGTTCTTC. Using reference TRBV5-1 and TRBJ2-1 for the parts outside the CDR3, the full variable domain is KAGVTQTPRYLIKTRGQQVTLSCSPISGHRSVSWYQQTPGQGLQFLFEYFSETQRNKGNFPGRFSGRQFSNSRSEMNVSTLELGDSALYLCASSLVGEYYNEQFFGPGTRLTVL.

This clonotype was seen only a few times. The rearrangement joins TRBV19 to TRBJ2-1; possibly TRBD2 for D (5 bases). The CDR3 has 15 amino acids. CDR1 is LNHDA, CDR2 SQIVND, per germline (reference sequence). V gave up 3 bases and J gave up 1 base, with 10 bases separating them. CDR3 in DNA: TGTGCCAGTAGTATCGGTAGCGTATCCTACAATGAGCAGTTCTTC. As protein: CASSIGSVSYNEQFF. Using reference TRBV19 and TRBJ2-1 for the parts outside the CDR3, the full variable domain is DGGITQSPKYLFRKEGQNVTLSCEQNLNHDAMYWYRQDPGQGLRLIYYSQIVNDFQKGDIAEGYSVSREKKESFPLTVTSAQKNPTAFYLCASSIGSVSYNEQFFGPGTRLTVL.

The chain recombines TRBV6-1 with TRBJ2-7, with 8 nucleotides matching TRBD1. CDR1 is MNHNS and CDR2 is SASEGT in the germline V gene. The CDR3 loop spans 15 amino acids. The trim removed 7 bases at V and 1 base at J, leaving 9 bases unmatched. The CDR3 DNA is TGTGCCAGCAACCCGGGGACAGGATCATCCTACGAGCAGTACTTC. Its translation is CASNPGTGSSYEQYF.

This clonotype was seen ten or more times. This chain links TRBV20-1 with TRBJ1-1; tentative D call: TRBD1 (5 bases). The CDR3 is 15 residues long. V shed 2 bases and J shed 3 bases, with 16 bases lying between them. Germline-derived CDR1 and CDR2 are DFQATT and SNEGSKA (reference sequence). CDR3 loop: CSARREGVGDTEAFF. DNA of the CDR3: TGCAGTGCTAGAAGAGAAGGGGTGGGGGACACTGAAGCTTTCTTT.

This clonotype was seen a few times. The J gene is TRBJ2-2, the V gene TRBV20-1; no firm D call. CDR1 is DFQATT, CDR2 SNEGSKA, per germline (reference sequence). The length of the CDR3 is 14 residues. Trimming removed 0 bases from V and 4 bases from J, with 9 bases in between. The CDR3 DNA reads TGCAGTGCTAGAGATTCAAGTTCCACCGGGGAGCTGTTTTTT. Protein product: CSARDSSSTGELFF.

As concerns this clonotype: A clone one base away is much larger, so this may be a read error. This CDR3 reads CTSSLGESNQPQHF. CDR3 DNA: TGCACCAGCAGCTTGGGAGAAAGCAATCAGCCCCAGCATTTT. The chain has TRBV5-1 and TRBJ1-5; D remains ambiguous. Germline V gene lookup returns CDR1 SGHRS and CDR2 YFSETQ. CDR3 length equals 14 residues.

This clonotype was found a few times. The gene calls are TRBV6-6 and TRBJ1-1; D is unresolved. Germline V gene lookup returns CDR1 MNHNY and CDR2 SVGAGI (reference sequence). The CDR3 runs 14 residues. V lost 1 base to trimming and J lost 1 base, with 7 bases between them. The CDR3 loop is CASSYFEKNTEAFF. The CDR3 nucleotides read TGTGCCAGCAGTTACTTCGAGAAGAACACTGAAGCTTTCTTT.

The V gene is TRBV20-1, the J gene TRBJ1-1, with D maybe TRBD1 (5 bases). Germline loops: CDR1 DFQATT, CDR2 SNEGSKA (reference sequence). V gave up 1 base and J gave up 2 bases, with 11 bases separating them. The CDR3 extends over 14 amino acids. DNA for the CDR3: TGCAGTGCTAGAGTGAGGGGAGACAACACTGAAGCTTTCTTT. Translating gives CSARVRGDNTEAFF.

The table lists this clonotype with many counts. The V call is TRBV20-1, the J call TRBJ1-5; 8 bases fit TRBD1. J gave up 5 bases and V 1 base, and 16 bases lay outside the gene matches. Germline loops: CDR1 DFQATT, CDR2 SNEGSKA (reference sequence). The CDR3 contains 18 residues. CDR3 in DNA: TGCAGTGCTAGAGGTCAGGGGGCTGTTTTTACGGGCGATCAGCCCCAGCATTTT. Translating gives CSARGQGAVFTGDQPQHF.

In this sample, this clonotype turned up many times. CDR3 DNA sequence: TGTGCCAGCAGTTTAGAGAGGTTAGAGCAGTACTTC. Protein product: CASSLERLEQYF. V and J are TRBV12-3 or TRBV12-4 and TRBJ2-7; unclear D gene. Trimming pared 1 base from V and 7 bases from J, leaving 8 bases between. The CDR3 spans 12 residues.

The rearrangement joins TRBV28 to TRBJ2-7; D perhaps matches TRBD2 (6 bases). Looked up from germline, CDR1 is MDHEN and CDR2 is SYDVKM. Deletions cut 6 bases from V and 4 bases from J, with 16 bases between. The CDR3 runs 14 residues. The CDR3 sequence is CASRSRGLVYEQYF. As DNA, the CDR3 is TGTGCCAGCAGGTCGCGGGGCCTGGTGTACGAGCAGTACTTC.

This clonotype was recorded at least ten times. The J gene is TRBJ1-4, the V gene TRBV29-1; 9 bases map to TRBD1. CDR1 and CDR2 (germline): SQVTM, ANQGSEA. CDR3 length: 13 amino acids. Unmatched junction bases numbered 9, after V lost 6 bases and J lost 10 bases. CDR3: CSVAGTGFGKLFF. In nucleotides, the CDR3 is TGCAGCGTGGCCGGGACAGGGTTTGGAAAACTGTTTTTT.

This clonotype was seen many times. The V and J genes are TRBV6-1 and TRBJ2-1; the match to TRBD2 covers 9 bases. Per germline, CDR1 MNHNS and CDR2 SASEGT. The CDR3 totals 17 residues. Trimming took 5 bases from V and 0 from J; bases not matched to a gene: 8. The DNA of the CDR3 is TGTGCCAGCAGTATACGACTAGCGGTTCTCTCCTACAATGAGCAGTTCTTC. It translates to CASSIRLAVLSYNEQFF.

About this clonotype itself: This could be a read error, since a much larger clone is one nucleotide away. V and J are TRBV3-1 and TRBJ2-1; D unclear. This CDR3 is built from 15 residues. Germline V gene data show CDR1 as LGHDT and CDR2 as YNNKEL (reference sequence). The V end lost 3 bases, the J end lost 0 bases, and 9 bases lay between the germline ends. CDR3 region: CASSHDESSYNEQFF. CDR3 nucleotide sequence: TGTGCCAGCAGCCACGACGAGAGCTCCTACAATGAGCAGTTCTTC.

This clonotype showed up many times. The V call is TRBV27, the J call TRBJ2-7; D possibly corresponds to TRBD2 (6 bases). Trimming removed 8 bases at V and 2 bases at J, with 16 bases between. This CDR3 has 14 residues. CDR1 is MNHEY, CDR2 SMNVEV, per germline (reference sequence). DNA of the CDR3: TGTGCCAGCGTAGCGGAGCCGACCACCTACGAGCAGTACTTC. Encoded protein: CASVAEPTTYEQYF.

This clonotype was picked up many times. J is TRBJ2-2 and V is TRBV24-1; 8 bases match TRBD1. CDR1 and CDR2 (germline): KGHDR, SFDVKD. The J segment lost 3 bases and the V segment lost 9 bases, leaving 5 bases of the junction unmatched. This CDR3 is built from 14 residues. CDR3 loop: CATRGQGDTGELFF. The CDR3 DNA reads as TGTGCCACCCGAGGACAGGGTGACACCGGGGAGCTGTTTTTT.

This clonotype came up many times. V is TRBV20-1 and J is TRBJ1-5, with D hard to call. The CDR3 is 12 residues long. The V and J ends lost 6 bases and 6 bases respectively, with 12 bases between them. Germline assignment: CDR1 DFQATT and CDR2 SNEGSKA (reference sequence). The CDR3 DNA reads TGCAGTGCCGAGAACGGCGGTCAGCCCCAGCATTTT. This codes for CSAENGGQPQHF.

This clonotype has only a few counts. Relative to the germline gene, one junction end is altered; a read error may explain this. The gene calls are TRBV7-2 and TRBJ2-7; D may match TRBD1 or TRBD2 (5 bases each). Germline V lookup: CDR1 SGHTA, CDR2 FQGNSA. The CDR3 extends over 11 amino acids. CDR3: CSTGLSYEQYF. As DNA, the CDR3 is TGCTCGACGGGGCTGTCCTACGAGCAGTACTTC.

This clonotype was seen at least ten times. This chain connects TRBV15 to TRBJ2-7; 8 bases agree with TRBD1. Germline CDR1 reads LNHNV; CDR2 reads YYDKDF (reference sequence). The V gene end was trimmed by 2 bases and the J gene end by 2 bases; junction bases not matched to a gene: 8. This CDR3 is built from 16 residues. CDR3 bases: TGTGCCACCAGCAGAAGGACAGGGCACAGGGCCTACGAGCAGTACTTC. It is translated as CATSRRTGHRAYEQYF.

This clonotype has a handful of counts. The chain couples TRBV15 to TRBJ2-2; the match to TRBD2 covers 9 bases. The CDR3 loop spans 16 amino acids. Per germline, CDR1 LNHNV and CDR2 YYDKDF (reference sequence). The junction had 1 base not matched to a gene; V was cut back by 0 bases and J by 2 bases. In nucleotides, the CDR3 is TGTGCCACCAGCAGAGAGCTAGCGGGAAACACCGGGGAGCTGTTTTTT. Translated, it gives CATSRELAGNTGELFF.

This clonotype was detected many times. In DNA, the CDR3 is TGTGCCAGCAGCCCCAAACGGACCGGGGAGCTGTTTTTT. Its translation: CASSPKRTGELFF. The chain joins TRBV6-1 to TRBJ2-2, with unresolved D. Germline CDR1 is MNHNS and CDR2 is SASEGT. The CDR3 runs 13 residues. V gave up 6 bases and J gave up 5 bases, with 10 bases separating them.

This clonotype was counted a few times. This chain joins TRBV7-3 and TRBJ2-1; 14 bases line up with TRBD2. The V gene's germline CDR1 is SGHTA and CDR2 FQGTGA. The CDR3 length is 16 residues. After removal of 4 bases from V and 8 bases from J, the junction contained 7 bases not matched to a gene. CDR3 bases: TGTGCCAGCAGCTCCCCGGGACTAGCGGGAGTCCATGAGCAGTTCTTC. Amino acids: CASSSPGLAGVHEQFF.

A single count supports this clonotype. One end of the junction does not line up with germline, which may come from a read error. The genes are TRBV5-1 and TRBJ2-1, with 7 nucleotides matching TRBD2. The CDR3 consists of 15 residues. Germline CDR1 reads SGHRS; CDR2 reads YFSETQ. This chain's CDR3 is CASGLLGEGNFEQFF. CDR3 nucleotides: TGCGCCAGCGGCTTGTTGGGGGAGGGGAATTTTGAGCAGTTCTTC.

This clonotype was observed once. The chain carries TRBV5-1 and TRBJ2-2, with 7 bases identical to TRBD2. Germline loops: CDR1 SGHRS, CDR2 YFSETQ. The CDR3 totals 14 residues. V lost 4 bases to trimming and J lost 6 bases; unmatched junction nucleotides: 6. CDR3 sequence (DNA): TGCGCCAGCAGCCATTCACTAGCGTCCGGGGAGCTGTTTTTT. As protein: CASSHSLASGELFF.